These 24 T cell receptor beta chains were all obtained from the same sample, sequenced in a study of T cells after posttransplantation cyclophosphamide (dated by TCRdb to the mid-2010s). Libraries came from the immunoSEQ multiplex PCR assay. TCRdb retrieved this table from immuneACCESS and kept in-frame rearrangements only. Not all clones are present; in checked studies, unresolved V genes account for under half, and no reason is known for the remainder. For this sample, tens of thousands of clones are listed, none of them singletons. Clones ranked in the top ten supply approximately 4.3% of the sample. Sequencing was performed on PBMCs. These receptors came from a woman in her twenties or thirties in good health and a related stem cell transplant donor.

This clone was detected ten times or more. The chain has TRBV7-9 and TRBJ1-4, with unresolved D. The CDR3 is 15 residues long. Per germline, CDR1 SEHNR and CDR2 FQNEAQ (reference sequence). V was pared by 1 base and J by 4 bases, with 10 bases between. The CDR3 here is CASSLEVRHNEKLFF. In DNA form, the CDR3 reads TGTGCCAGCAGCTTAGAGGTCAGACATAATGAAAAACTGTTTTTT.

This clone occurred many times. The J gene is TRBJ2-2, the V gene TRBV18; a possible D gene is TRBD2 (5 bases). This CDR3 region has 16 residues. The germline V and J ends were trimmed by 3 bases and 1 base, with 12 bases remaining between them. CDR1 and CDR2 (germline): KGHSH, LQKENI. Written as DNA, the CDR3 is TGTGCCAGCTCACCCGCTCGGGGATTGAACACCGGGGAGCTGTTTTTT. Translation gives CASSPARGLNTGELFF.

The V call is TRBV7-2, the J call TRBJ1-1; D not resolved. Trimming pared 3 bases from V and 1 base from J, leaving 6 bases between. CDR3 size: 13 residues. The V gene's germline CDR1 is SGHTA and CDR2 FQGNSA. The CDR3 bases are TGTGCCAGCAGCTTGCGGGAGAACACTGAAGCTTTCTTT. It yields the protein CASSLRENTEAFF.

V usage is TRBV7-2 and J usage is TRBJ2-7; TRBD1 aligns across 9 bases. Losses at the gene ends were 2 bases for V and 6 bases for J; bases not matched to a gene: 5. CDR1 is SGHTA, CDR2 FQGNSA, per germline. The CDR3 extends over 14 amino acids. In nucleotides, the CDR3 is TGTGCCAGCAGCTTAAACAGGGGGCTTACCGAGCAGTACTTC. This sequence encodes CASSLNRGLTEQYF.

This clone was seen ten or more times. This chain joins TRBV15 and TRBJ1-1; D might be TRBD1 (5 bases). CDR1 and CDR2 (germline): LNHNV, YYDKDF (reference sequence). The V and J ends lost 1 base and 1 base respectively, with 7 bases between them. This CDR3 has 14 amino acids. The CDR3 here is CATSRGQPNTEAFF. In nucleotides, the CDR3 is TGTGCCACCAGCAGAGGACAGCCGAACACTGAAGCTTTCTTT.

The genes are TRBV7-9 and TRBJ2-5; no clear D gene. CDR3 length: 15 residues. Trimming stripped 1 base from V and 3 bases from J, with 12 bases between. Germline assignment: CDR1 SEHNR and CDR2 FQNEAQ (reference sequence). The CDR3 DNA is TGTGCCAGCAGCTTAGACGGGTACACCGAAGAGACCCAGTACTTC. Its protein product is CASSLDGYTEETQYF.

This clone was seen repeatedly, ten times or more. CDR3 region: CASRGLGRGDSPLHF. The CDR3 region has the DNA TGTGCCAGCAGAGGTCTGGGGCGAGGGGATTCACCCCTCCACTTT. The chain joins TRBV6-6 to TRBJ1-6; a possible D gene is TRBD1 (5 bases). This CDR3 comprises 15 residues. The germline V gene encodes CDR1 MNHNY and CDR2 SVGAGI (reference sequence). Trimming left V 6 bases short and J 8 bases short, with 17 bases between.

The chain is built from TRBV20-1 and TRBJ1-1; a possible D gene is TRBD1 (6 bases). The ends were cut back, 4 bases at V and 9 bases at J, with 12 bases in the middle. CDR3 size: 11 residues. Per germline, CDR1 DFQATT and CDR2 SNEGSKA (reference sequence). The CDR3 loop reads CSANRDAKAFF. The CDR3 nucleotides are TGCAGTGCTAACAGGGATGCTAAAGCTTTCTTT.

This clone was detected a few times. The DNA for the CDR3 is TGCGCCAGTCGGACAGGGGACACTGAAGCTTTCTTT. Its protein product is CASRTGDTEAFF. The chain joins TRBV5-1 to TRBJ1-1; 9 positions agree with TRBD1. Germline CDR1 and CDR2: SGHRS and YFSETQ. The CDR3 is 12 residues long. The trim removed 8 bases at V and 3 bases at J, leaving 2 bases unmatched.

This clone has at least ten counts. This sequence joins TRBV6-2 or TRBV6-3 and TRBJ2-7; 7 bases agree with TRBD1. Trimming cost V 5 bases and J 5 bases; bases outside gene matches: 6. The CDR3 covers 13 residues. CDR1 is MNHEY and CDR2 is SVGEGT in the germline V gene. CDR3: CASSKDDRDEQYF. CDR3 DNA sequence: TGTGCCAGCAGTAAGGACGACAGGGACGAGCAGTACTTC.

This chain uses TRBV2 with TRBJ1-2; no clear D gene. Germline V gene sequence: CDR1 SNHLY, CDR2 FYNNEI. The V end was cut by 7 bases, the J end by 7 bases, with 13 bases between. This CDR3 has 12 amino acids. The CDR3, as DNA: TGTGCCAGCAACGGGGAGGGAAGTGGCTACACCTTC. Amino acid sequence: CASNGEGSGYTF.

This clone has only a few counts. The chain uses TRBV28 and TRBJ1-2, with 8 bases matching TRBD1. The CDR3 contains 13 residues. The V and J ends lost 6 bases and 8 bases, in that order; junction bases with no gene match: 8. Germline V gene sequence: CDR1 MDHEN, CDR2 SYDVKM. As DNA, the CDR3 is TGTGCCAGCAGAACAGGGGGTTCGGGCGGCTACACCTTC. It is translated as CASRTGGSGGYTF.

The table lists this clone with many counts. This rearrangement joins TRBV5-5 to TRBJ1-1, with D unclear. V gave up 1 base and J gave up 6 bases, with 13 bases separating them. The CDR3 covers 14 residues. CDR1 and CDR2 (germline): SGHKS, YYEKEE (reference sequence). CDR3 bases: TGTGCCAGCAGCTTGCTAACTACAAGTGCTGAAGCTTTCTTT. This translates into CASSLLTTSAEAFF.

This clone was observed a handful of times. The chain links TRBV13 to TRBJ2-2; D gene uncertain. This CDR3 is 13 amino acids long. Deletions cut 2 bases from V and 5 bases from J, with 6 bases between. Germline V CDR1 and CDR2: PRHDT, FYEKMQ (reference sequence). CDR3 sequence (DNA): TGTGCCAGCAGCTTACCCCCAACCGGGGAGCTGTTTTTT. Protein product: CASSLPPTGELFF.

This clone was detected ten times or more. The rearrangement uses TRBV6-5 and TRBJ2-1, with 14 bases lining up with TRBD2. In germline, CDR1 is MNHEY, CDR2 SVGAGI. The CDR3 loop spans 15 amino acids. With V trimmed by 6 bases and J by 5 bases, 3 bases remained unmatched. CDR3 bases: TGTGCCAGCAGCTGGACTAGCGGGGGGAACAATGAGCAGTTCTTC. Translated, it gives CASSWTSGGNNEQFF.

This clone was seen more than once but under ten times. V usage is TRBV9 and J usage is TRBJ2-1; 8 bases map to TRBD2. CDR1 SGDLS and CDR2 YYNGEE come from the germline V gene. The CDR3 contains 16 residues. Trimming cost V 4 bases and J 0 bases; bases outside gene matches: 6. The CDR3 protein is CASSPGGPLSYNEQFF. CDR3 DNA sequence: TGTGCCAGCAGCCCGGGGGGGCCTCTCTCCTACAATGAGCAGTTCTTC.

This clone was counted at least ten times. CDR3 amino acids: CASSPGGSSGNTIYF. CDR3 coding DNA: TGTGCCAGCAGCCCGGGGGGTAGCTCTGGAAACACCATATATTTT. This chain uses TRBV7-9 with TRBJ1-3; weak D call: TRBD1 (5 bases). The V and J ends lost 5 bases and 0 bases respectively, with 11 bases between them. Germline V CDR1 and CDR2: SEHNR, FQNEAQ (reference sequence). The CDR3 extends over 15 amino acids.

This clone was recorded many times. The chain is built from TRBV7-9 and TRBJ2-7, with 10 bases aligning to TRBD1. Germline V gene sequence: CDR1 SEHNR, CDR2 FQNEAQ (reference sequence). V lost 5 bases to trimming and J lost 3 bases; unmatched junction nucleotides: 7. This CDR3 contains 15 residues. The CDR3 region has the DNA TGTGCCAGCAGCACCCCGGGGACAGGGGTCTACGAGCAGTACTTC. Its translation: CASSTPGTGVYEQYF.

This clone was seen many times. The J gene is TRBJ1-4, the V gene TRBV28; D uncertain. Germline CDR1 MDHEN, CDR2 SYDVKM. This CDR3 is 15 amino acids long. Trimming took 5 bases from V and 0 from J, leaving 10 bases between them. Written as DNA, the CDR3 is TGTGCCAGCAGTCCGCGGACTTCAACTAATGAAAAACTGTTTTTT. Translated, it gives CASSPRTSTNEKLFF.

This clone was detected a few times. This sequence joins TRBV5-1 and TRBJ2-3; tentatively, D is TRBD1 (5 bases). The germline V gene has CDR1 SGHRS and CDR2 YFSETQ. This CDR3 has 12 residues. Trimming pared 1 base from V and 5 bases from J, leaving 5 bases between. In DNA form, the CDR3 reads TGCGCCAGCAGCTTGAGGGGAGATACGCAGTATTTT. This encodes CASSLRGDTQYF.

The table lists this clone with many counts. The CDR3 bases are TGTGCCACTGTGTTCTGGGGCCAAGGGAACACTGAAGCTTTCTTT. Translating it yields CATVFWGQGNTEAFF. This chain connects TRBV6-2 or TRBV6-3 to TRBJ1-1, with D possibly TRBD1 on 5 matching bases. Germline CDR1 is MNHEY and CDR2 is SVGEGT. CDR3 length equals 15 residues. V was shortened by 10 bases and J by 1 base, with 19 bases between the two germline ends.

V usage is TRBV9 and J usage is TRBJ2-5; 15 nucleotides line up with TRBD2. The CDR3 sequence is 16 residues long. Per germline, CDR1 SGDLS and CDR2 YYNGEE. The trim removed 4 bases at V and 4 bases at J, leaving 5 bases unmatched. CDR3 nucleotides: TGTGCCAGCAGCACCGGGACTAGCGGGGGGACAGAGACCCAGTACTTC. This translates into CASSTGTSGGTETQYF.

Ten or more counts support this clone. The chain links TRBV27 to TRBJ2-7, with D possibly matching TRBD1 (6 bases). Trimming removed 5 bases at V and 1 base at J, with 12 bases between. CDR3 length: 14 residues. CDR1 MNHEY and CDR2 SMNVEV come from the germline V gene (reference sequence). The CDR3 DNA is TGTGCCAGCAGTCGAACAGGGCTTTCCTACGAGCAGTACTTC. Its translation is CASSRTGLSYEQYF.

This clone was seen repeatedly, ten times or more. This chain uses TRBV19 with TRBJ2-4; 7 bases are shared with TRBD1. The CDR3 sequence is 17 residues long. Trimming took 4 bases from V and 0 from J; bases not matched to a gene: 9. The germline V gene has CDR1 LNHDA and CDR2 SQIVND (reference sequence). The CDR3 protein is CASSTDRFGVAKNIQYF. CDR3 nucleotides: TGTGCCAGTAGTACGGACAGGTTCGGGGTAGCCAAAAACATTCAGTACTTC.